The 4 T cell receptor beta chains below all came from one sample that was sequenced in a study of memory CD4+ T cells and cytomegalovirus serostatus. Single viable CD3+CD4+CD8-CD45RO+ cells were sorted as the memory CD4+ T cells. Data came from immunoSEQ multiplex PCR; TCRdb stores just in-frame clones and leaves some out. The sample lists 45,000 to 50,000 clones, under 80% seen once, with just over 0.6% in the top ten. The specimen sequenced was memory CD4+ T cells from blood. These receptors all stem from an adult in good health and CMV-seronegative.

This sequence joins TRBV11-2 and TRBJ1-2, with D possibly being TRBD1 (6 bases). This CDR3 region has 14 residues. V shed 5 bases and J shed 8 bases, with 18 bases lying between them. The V gene's germline CDR1 is SGHAT and CDR2 FQNNGV. The CDR3 loop reads CASSQGGSVVGYTF. In DNA, the CDR3 is TGTGCCAGCAGCCAAGGGGGTTCTGTAGTCGGCTACACCTTC.

The rearrangement links TRBV4-1 to TRBJ2-7, with 7 nucleotides matching TRBD1. CDR3 length: 16 residues. The J segment lost 3 bases and the V segment lost 3 bases, leaving 11 bases of the junction unmatched. Germline assignment: CDR1 MGHRA and CDR2 YSYEKL. CDR3 in DNA: TGCGCCAGCAGCCATTTAACGGACAGGAGGAACTACGAGCAGTACTTC. As protein: CASSHLTDRRNYEQYF.

Points on this clone: A read error may produce the germline difference seen at one junction end. The chain employs TRBV2 and TRBJ2-1; possibly TRBD1 for D (6 bases). Germline V gene lookup returns CDR1 SNHLY and CDR2 FYNNEI. CDR3 length: 14 amino acids. The CDR3 reads CASTRDRTYNEQFF. The CDR3 DNA reads as TGTGCAAGCACCCGAGACAGGACTTACAATGAGCAGTTCTTC.

The genes are TRBV9 and TRBJ1-1, with 7 bases aligning to TRBD1. Looked up from germline, CDR1 is SGDLS and CDR2 is YYNGEE. Unmatched junction bases numbered 4, after V lost 4 bases and J lost 1 base. The CDR3 loop spans 14 amino acids. The CDR3 sequence is CASSFGTANTEAFF. CDR3 DNA sequence: TGTGCCAGCAGCTTCGGGACAGCGAACACTGAAGCTTTCTTT.